These 8 T cell receptor beta chains share one sample of origin, sequenced in a study of technical replicates of blood from several donors. TCRdb keeps only in-frame clones here, not all; method: immunoSEQ multiplex PCR. Seen here are about 88,000 clones, under 95% observed once, and the top ten hold roughly 0.25%. Sequencing used T cells isolated from PBMCs. Receptors were obtained from a human donor in good health.

The V call is TRBV5-1, the J call TRBJ2-1, with 13 bases fitting TRBD2. This CDR3 spans 19 amino acids. CDR1 and CDR2 (germline): SGHRS, YFSETQ. V lost 5 bases and J lost 5; bases outside the gene matches: 16. The CDR3: CASSSRPLAGGPKNNEQFF. CDR3 DNA sequence: TGCGCCAGCAGTTCGCGCCCACTAGCGGGAGGGCCAAAGAACAATGAGCAGTTCTTC. The full variable domain, with the rest looked up from reference TRBV5-1 and TRBJ2-1, is KAGVTQTPRYLIKTRGQQVTLSCSPISGHRSVSWYQQTPGQGLQFLFEYFSETQRNKGNFPGRFSGRQFSNSRSEMNVSTLELGDSALYLCASSSRPLAGGPKNNEQFFGPGTRLTVL.

The V and J genes are TRBV7-8 and TRBJ1-1, with D perhaps TRBD1 (5 bases). CDR3 length: 14 residues. Trimming left V 1 base short and J 3 bases short, with 9 bases between. Germline-derived CDR1 and CDR2 are SGHVS and FQNEAQ. The CDR3 loop is CASSLGGADTEAFF. DNA of the CDR3: TGTGCCAGCAGCTTAGGGGGCGCGGACACTGAAGCTTTCTTT.

The chain couples TRBV5-4 to TRBJ1-2, with TRBD1 as a possible D gene (5 bases). V gave up 4 bases and J gave up 4 bases, with 11 bases separating them. Germline lookup yields CDR1 SGHNT and CDR2 YYREEE (reference sequence). The CDR3 runs to 13 residues. CDR3 in amino acids: CASSGGGGYGYTF. CDR3 DNA sequence: TGTGCCAGCAGCGGGGGGGGAGGCTATGGCTACACCTTC. The variable domain in full, completed from reference TRBV5-4 and TRBJ1-2, reads ETGVTQSPTHLIKTRGQQVTLRCSSQSGHNTVSWYQQALGQGPQFIFQYYREEENGRGNFPPRFSGLQFPNYSSELNVNALELDDSALYLCASSGGGGYGYTFGSGTRLTVV.

V is TRBV28 and J is TRBJ2-1, with a weak D call TRBD1 (5 bases). Looked up from germline, CDR1 is MDHEN and CDR2 is SYDVKM. V lost 3 bases and J lost 9, with 9 bases in between. The CDR3 contains 12 residues. DNA for the CDR3: TGTGCCAGCAGTTTTTTGCAGGGTGAGCAGTTCTTC. Protein product: CASSFLQGEQFF.

V gene TRBV4-1 combines with J gene TRBJ2-1; 9 bases are a match to TRBD1. Germline CDR1 is MGHRA and CDR2 is YSYEKL. There are 15 residues in the CDR3. Germline trimming cut 3 bases from V and 8 bases from J; bases unmatched to any gene: 8. The CDR3 region has the DNA TGCGCCAGCAGCCACCCCGGGACAGGGAACGATGAGCAGTTCTTC. Translating gives CASSHPGTGNDEQFF.

This clone was seen once. CDR3 protein: CASSLYRGNEQFF. The CDR3 DNA is TGTGCCAGCAGTTTATACCGGGGAAATGAGCAGTTCTTC. V usage is TRBV27 and J usage is TRBJ2-1, with D perhaps TRBD2 (5 bases). The CDR3 consists of 13 residues. Germline CDR1 reads MNHEY; CDR2 reads SMNVEV (reference sequence). V was shortened by 1 base and J by 7 bases, with 8 bases between the two germline ends.

This sequence joins TRBV23-1 and TRBJ1-1; D ambiguous. TRBV23-1 is identified as an open reading frame with a role that is uncertain. Trimming took off 0 bases at V and 1 base at J, with 12 bases between the two ends. The CDR3 is made up of 16 amino acids. The CDR3 reads CASSQSLSPGNTEAFF. The CDR3 DNA reads TGCGCCAGCAGTCAATCCTTATCCCCAGGGAACACTGAAGCTTTCTTT.

The chain combines TRBV29-1 with TRBJ2-5; 9 bases align to TRBD2. With V trimmed by 2 bases and J by 2 bases, 0 bases remained unmatched. The length of the CDR3 is 13 residues. Germline-derived CDR1 and CDR2 are SQVTM and ANQGSEA. The DNA for the CDR3 is TGCAGCGTTGAAAGCGGGGGGCAAGAGACCCAGTACTTC. Protein: CSVESGGQETQYF. Full variable domain (outside the CDR3, taken from reference TRBV29-1 and TRBJ2-5): SAVISQKPSRDICQRGTSLTIQCQVDSQVTMMFWYRQQPGQSLTLIATANQGSEATYESGFVIDKFPISRPNLTFSTLTVSNMSPEDSSIYLCSVESGGQETQYFGPGTRLLVL.